This T cell receptor (beta chain) stems from a study of early T cells in non-severe SARS-CoV-2 infection. Study as a whole: The authors sequenced bulk RNA from unsorted whole blood, leaving chains unpaired. Study results and caveats: VDJdb-based annotation leaned toward anti-spike CD8 responses and missed private and CD4 specificities.

Unique molecular identifier tags were affixed to discrete cDNA molecules. TCRdb reanalysed the 5' RACE reads using MiXCR and keeps one entry per CDR3 protein. The sample lists about 28,000 distinct CDR3 sequences, around 6.1% occurring once. The CDR3 has 14 amino acids. V lost 5 bases to trimming and J lost 6 bases, with 17 bases between them. This clonotype has at least ten counts. The antigen is unknown. This receptor was taken from an adult who was a healthcare worker with PCR-confirmed SARS-CoV-2 infection or an uninfected control (not recorded which). The genes are TRBV12-3 or TRBV12-4 and TRBJ2-7; perhaps TRBD2 as D (6 bases). The specimen comprised whole blood, sampled at baseline. CDR3 amino acids: CASSVRDSLGEQYF. CDR3 DNA: TGTGCCAGCAGTGTCCGGGACTCCCTTGGCGAGCAGTACTTC.